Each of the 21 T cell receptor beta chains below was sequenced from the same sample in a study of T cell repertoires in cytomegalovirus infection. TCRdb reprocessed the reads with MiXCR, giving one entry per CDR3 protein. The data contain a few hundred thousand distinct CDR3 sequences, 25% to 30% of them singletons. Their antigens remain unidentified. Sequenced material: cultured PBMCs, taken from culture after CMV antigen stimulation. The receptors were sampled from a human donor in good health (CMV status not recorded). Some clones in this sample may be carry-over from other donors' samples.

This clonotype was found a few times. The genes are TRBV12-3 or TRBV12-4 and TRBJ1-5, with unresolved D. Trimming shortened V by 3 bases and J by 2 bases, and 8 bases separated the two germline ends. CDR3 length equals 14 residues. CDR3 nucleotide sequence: TGTGCCAGCAGTTTTACGGAAGGCAATCAGCCCCAGCATTTT. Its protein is CASSFTEGNQPQHF.

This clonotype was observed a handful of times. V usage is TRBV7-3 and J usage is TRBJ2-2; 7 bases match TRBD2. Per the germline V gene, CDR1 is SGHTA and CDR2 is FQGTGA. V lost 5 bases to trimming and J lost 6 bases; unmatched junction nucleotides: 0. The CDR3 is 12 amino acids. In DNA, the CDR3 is TGTGCCAGCAGCACTAGCGCCGGGGAGCTGTTTTTT. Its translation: CASSTSAGELFF.

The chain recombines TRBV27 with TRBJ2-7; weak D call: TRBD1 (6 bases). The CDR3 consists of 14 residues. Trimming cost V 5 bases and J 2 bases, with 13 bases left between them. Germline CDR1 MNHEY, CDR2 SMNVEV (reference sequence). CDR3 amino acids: CASSPRTVAYEQYF. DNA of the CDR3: TGTGCCAGCAGTCCGCGGACAGTGGCCTACGAGCAGTACTTC.

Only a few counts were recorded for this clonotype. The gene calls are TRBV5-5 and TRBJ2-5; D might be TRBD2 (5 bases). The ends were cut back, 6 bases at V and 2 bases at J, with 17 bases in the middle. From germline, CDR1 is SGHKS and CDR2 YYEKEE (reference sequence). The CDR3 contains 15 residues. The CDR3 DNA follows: TGTGCCAGCACTCCCCGGGGTGGTGGGCAAGAGACCCAGTACTTC. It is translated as CASTPRGGGQETQYF.

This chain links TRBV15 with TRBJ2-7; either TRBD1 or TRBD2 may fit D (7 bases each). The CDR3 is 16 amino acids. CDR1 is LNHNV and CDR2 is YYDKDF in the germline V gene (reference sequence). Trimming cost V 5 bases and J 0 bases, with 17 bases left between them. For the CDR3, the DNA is TGTGCCACCAGCGGCTGGGAGGGGGACAGCTCCTACGAGCAGTACTTC. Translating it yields CATSGWEGDSSYEQYF.

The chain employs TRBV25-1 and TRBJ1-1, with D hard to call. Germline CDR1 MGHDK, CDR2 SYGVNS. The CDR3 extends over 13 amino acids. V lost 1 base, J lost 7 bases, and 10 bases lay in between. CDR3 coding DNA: TGTGCCAGCAGTGAATCGGGCGCGGTTGAAGCTTTCTTT. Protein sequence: CASSESGAVEAFF.

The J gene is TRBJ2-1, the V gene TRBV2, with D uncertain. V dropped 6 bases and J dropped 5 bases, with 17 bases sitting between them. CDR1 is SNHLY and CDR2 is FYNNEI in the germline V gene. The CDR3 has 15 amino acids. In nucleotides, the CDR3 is TGTGCCAGCAGCCGAGATGGGCGCAGTAACAATGAGCAGTTCTTC. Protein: CASSRDGRSNNEQFF. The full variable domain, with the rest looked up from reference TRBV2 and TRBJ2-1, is EPEVTQTPSHQVTQMGQEVILRCVPISNHLYFYWYRQILGQKVEFLVSFYNNEISEKSEIFDDQFSVERPDGSNFTLKIRSTKLEDSAMYFCASSRDGRSNNEQFFGPGTRLTVL.

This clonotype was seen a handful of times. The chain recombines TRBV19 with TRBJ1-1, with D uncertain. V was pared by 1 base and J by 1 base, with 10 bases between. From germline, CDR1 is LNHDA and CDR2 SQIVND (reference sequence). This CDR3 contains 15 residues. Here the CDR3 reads CASSIALSANTEAFF. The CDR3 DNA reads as TGTGCCAGTAGTATAGCCCTTTCAGCGAACACTGAAGCTTTCTTT.

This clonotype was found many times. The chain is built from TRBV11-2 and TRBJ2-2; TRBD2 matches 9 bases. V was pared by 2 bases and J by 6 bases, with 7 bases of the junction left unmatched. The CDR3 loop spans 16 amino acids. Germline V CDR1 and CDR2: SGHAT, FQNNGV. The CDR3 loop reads CASSLMGGGASGELFF. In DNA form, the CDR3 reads TGTGCCAGCAGCTTAATGGGCGGGGGGGCCTCCGGGGAGCTGTTTTTT.

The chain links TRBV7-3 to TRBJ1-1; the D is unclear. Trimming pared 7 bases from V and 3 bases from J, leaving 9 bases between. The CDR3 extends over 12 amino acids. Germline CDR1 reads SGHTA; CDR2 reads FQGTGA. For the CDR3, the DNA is TGTGCCAGCACCCCGTGGGACACTGAAGCTTTCTTT. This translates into CASTPWDTEAFF.

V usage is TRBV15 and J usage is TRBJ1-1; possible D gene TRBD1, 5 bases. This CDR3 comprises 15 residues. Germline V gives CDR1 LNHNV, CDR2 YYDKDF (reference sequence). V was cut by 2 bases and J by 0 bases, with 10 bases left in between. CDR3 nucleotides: TGTGCCACCAGCAGACCAGGGAGTCTGAACACTGAAGCTTTCTTT. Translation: CATSRPGSLNTEAFF. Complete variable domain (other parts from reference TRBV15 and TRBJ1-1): DAMVIQNPRYQVTQFGKPVTLSCSQTLNHNVMYWYQQKSSQAPKLLFHYYDKDFNNEADTPDNFQSRRPNTSFCFLDIRSPGLGDTAMYLCATSRPGSLNTEAFFGQGTRLTVV.

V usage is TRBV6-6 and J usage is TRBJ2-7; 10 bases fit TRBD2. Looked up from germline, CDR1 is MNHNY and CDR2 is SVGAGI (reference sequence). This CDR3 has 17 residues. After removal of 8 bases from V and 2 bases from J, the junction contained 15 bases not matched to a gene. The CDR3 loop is CASHALAGVRGAYEQYF. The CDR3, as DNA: TGTGCCAGCCATGCTCTAGCGGGGGTACGGGGGGCCTACGAGCAGTACTTC.

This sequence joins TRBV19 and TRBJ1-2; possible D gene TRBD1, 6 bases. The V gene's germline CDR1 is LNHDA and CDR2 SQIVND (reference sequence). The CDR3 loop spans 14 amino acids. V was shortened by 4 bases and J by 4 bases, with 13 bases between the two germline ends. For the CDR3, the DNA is TGTGCCAGTAGTACCCAACAGGGCCCCTATGGCTACACCTTC. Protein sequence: CASSTQQGPYGYTF.

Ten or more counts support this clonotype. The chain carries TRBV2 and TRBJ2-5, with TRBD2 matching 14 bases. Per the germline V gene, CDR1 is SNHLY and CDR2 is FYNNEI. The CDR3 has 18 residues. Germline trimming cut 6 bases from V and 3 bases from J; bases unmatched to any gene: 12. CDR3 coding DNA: TGTGCCAGCAGCCGAAGGCCGGGACTAGCGGGGGTGGAAGAGACCCAGTACTTC. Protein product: CASSRRPGLAGVEETQYF. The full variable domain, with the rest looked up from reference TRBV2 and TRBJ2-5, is EPEVTQTPSHQVTQMGQEVILRCVPISNHLYFYWYRQILGQKVEFLVSFYNNEISEKSEIFDDQFSVERPDGSNFTLKIRSTKLEDSAMYFCASSRRPGLAGVEETQYFGPGTRLLVL.

This CDR3 is CASSASGTEGQPQHF. The CDR3 nucleotides are TGTGCCAGCAGCGCTTCAGGGACGGAAGGTCAGCCCCAGCATTTT. This sequence joins TRBV7-9 and TRBJ1-5; possibly TRBD1 for D (5 bases). With 5 bases removed from V and 6 bases from J, the gap between germline ends came to 17 bases. The germline V gene has CDR1 SEHNR and CDR2 FQNEAQ (reference sequence). This CDR3 is built from 15 residues.

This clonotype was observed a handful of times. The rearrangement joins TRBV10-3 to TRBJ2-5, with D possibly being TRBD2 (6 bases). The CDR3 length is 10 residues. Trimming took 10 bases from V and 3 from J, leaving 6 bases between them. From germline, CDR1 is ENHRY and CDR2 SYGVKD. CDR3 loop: CATGEETQYF. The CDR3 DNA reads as TGTGCCACGGGAGAAGAGACCCAGTACTTC.

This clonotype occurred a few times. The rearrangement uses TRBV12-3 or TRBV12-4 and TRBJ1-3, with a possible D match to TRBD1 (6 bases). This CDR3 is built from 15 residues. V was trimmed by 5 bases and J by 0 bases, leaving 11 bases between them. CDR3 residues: CASSRQDSSGNTIYF. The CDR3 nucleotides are TGTGCCAGCAGTCGACAGGATAGCTCTGGAAACACCATATATTTT.

In nucleotides, the CDR3 is TGTGCCAGCAGCTTGCACAGGGGGCCAAGGGCCAACGTCCTGACTTTC. It specifies CASSLHRGPRANVLTF. The rearrangement joins TRBV7-9 to TRBJ2-6, with 9 bases aligning to TRBD1. V gave up 3 bases and J gave up 5 bases; unmatched junction bases: 5. The V gene's germline CDR1 is SEHNR and CDR2 FQNEAQ (reference sequence). CDR3 length equals 16 residues.

The CDR3 here is CATSGASLNTGELFF. In nucleotides, the CDR3 is TGTGCCACCAGTGGAGCAAGTCTTAACACCGGGGAGCTGTTTTTT. The chain combines TRBV24-1 with TRBJ2-2, with D uncertain. CDR3 length: 15 residues. Germline-derived CDR1 and CDR2 are KGHDR and SFDVKD. Trimming removed 5 bases from V and 2 bases from J, with 11 bases in between.

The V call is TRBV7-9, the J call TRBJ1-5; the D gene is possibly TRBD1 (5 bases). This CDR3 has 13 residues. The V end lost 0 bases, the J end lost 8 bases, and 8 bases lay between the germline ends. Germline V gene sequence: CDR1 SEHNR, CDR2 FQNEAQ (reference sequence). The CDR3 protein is CASSLAGREPQHF. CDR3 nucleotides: TGTGCCAGCAGCTTAGCAGGCAGGGAGCCCCAGCATTTT.

The CDR3: CASSPQGSRVEGYTF. The CDR3 DNA reads TGTGCCAGCAGTCCACAGGGGTCCAGAGTCGAGGGCTACACCTTC. J is TRBJ1-2 and V is TRBV25-1; 7 positions agree with TRBD1. Trimming cost V 5 bases and J 8 bases; bases outside gene matches: 14. Germline-derived CDR1 and CDR2 are MGHDK and SYGVNS. The CDR3 runs to 15 residues.